The 20 T cell receptor beta chains below come from one sample, sequenced in a study of blood T cell repertoires in COVID-19 (dated by TCRdb to 2018 to 2021). Libraries were built with the immunoSEQ multiplex PCR assay. TCRdb holds this immuneACCESS table with in-frame rearrangements only. Some clones are missing; in checked studies, unresolved V genes explain under half, and the rest has no known cause. Present in this sample are 150,000 to 200,000 clones, about 90% of which were seen just once. The ten largest make up around 2.7% of the sample. Sample: peripheral blood. The receptors originated from a man aged 40-50 years with active or convalescent COVID-19.

J is TRBJ2-7 and V is TRBV7-2; 11 nucleotides line up with TRBD2. Germline CDR1 is SGHTA and CDR2 is FQGNSA. V trimming: 0 bases; J trimming: 3 bases; junction bases outside the gene matches: 4. This CDR3 comprises 16 residues. This CDR3 is CASSLAASGGHYEQYF. As DNA, the CDR3 is TGTGCCAGCAGCTTAGCGGCTAGCGGGGGGCACTACGAGCAGTACTTC.

V and J are TRBV5-1 and TRBJ1-2, with TRBD1 matching 7 bases. CDR1 is SGHRS and CDR2 is YFSETQ in the germline V gene. The trim removed 0 bases at V and 7 bases at J, leaving 6 bases unmatched. This CDR3 has 14 residues. Here the CDR3 DNA reads TGCGCCAGCAGCTTGGCCCTGAGGGGGCTTGGCTACACCTTC. The encoded protein is CASSLALRGLGYTF.

This clone occurred many times. The chain links TRBV14 to TRBJ1-6; 9 nucleotides line up with TRBD1. With V trimmed by 4 bases and J by 9 bases, 4 bases remained unmatched. Germline CDR1 is SGHDN and CDR2 is FVKESK. The CDR3 loop spans 14 amino acids. The chain's CDR3 is CASSLGQGSSPLHF. The CDR3 DNA follows: TGTGCCAGCAGCCTCGGACAGGGGTCTTCACCCCTCCACTTT.

The gene calls are TRBV29-1 and TRBJ2-7; a possible D gene is TRBD1 (5 bases). Germline V gene sequence: CDR1 SQVTM, CDR2 ANQGSEA. This CDR3 spans 11 amino acids. The V end was cut by 4 bases, the J end by 3 bases, with 7 bases between. CDR3 loop: CSVAQGYEQYF. CDR3 coding DNA: TGCAGCGTTGCCCAGGGCTACGAGCAGTACTTC.

This clone was found once. This rearrangement joins TRBV7-6 to TRBJ2-1; weak D call: TRBD1 (7 bases). CDR1 SGHVS and CDR2 FNYEAQ come from the germline V gene. V was clipped by 5 bases and J by 4 bases, with 18 bases between them. The CDR3 spans 16 residues. The CDR3 region is CASSPGGQGTYNEQFF. The CDR3 nucleotides are TGTGCCAGCAGCCCAGGGGGGCAGGGGACGTACAATGAGCAGTTCTTC.

V and J are TRBV7-9 and TRBJ1-2; 8 bases match TRBD1. Trimming took 4 bases from V and 6 from J; bases not matched to a gene: 1. CDR3 length equals 12 residues. Germline V gene lookup returns CDR1 SEHNR and CDR2 FQNEAQ (reference sequence). The CDR3 sequence: CASSWTGNGYTF. The DNA of the CDR3 is TGTGCCAGCAGCTGGACAGGGAATGGCTACACCTTC. Full variable domain (outside the CDR3, taken from reference TRBV7-9 and TRBJ1-2): DTGVSQNPRHKITKRGQNVTFRCDPISEHNRLYWYRQTLGQGPEFLTYFQNEAQLEKSRLLSDRFSAERPKGSFSTLEIQRTEQGDSAMYLCASSWTGNGYTFGSGTRLTVV.

The rearrangement links TRBV13 to TRBJ2-7; possibly TRBD2 for D (6 bases). V lost 5 bases and J 3 bases, leaving 17 bases between the germline ends. Germline V gives CDR1 PRHDT, CDR2 FYEKMQ (reference sequence). The CDR3 covers 15 residues. The CDR3 DNA reads TGTGCCAGCAGCGCCCTGGACGGGACTCACTACGAGCAGTACTTC. Translation gives CASSALDGTHYEQYF. The entire variable domain, with the rest obtained from reference TRBV13 and TRBJ2-7, is as follows: AAGVIQSPRHLIKEKRETATLKCYPIPRHDTVYWYQQGPGQDPQFLISFYEKMQSDKGSIPDRFSAQQFSDYHSELNMSSLELGDSALYFCASSALDGTHYEQYFGPGTRLTVT.

V usage is TRBV10-3 and J usage is TRBJ1-2, with D possibly being TRBD1 (5 bases). Germline-derived CDR1 and CDR2 are ENHRY and SYGVKD. The V gene lost 4 bases and the J gene lost 4 bases, with 10 bases spanning the gap. The CDR3 has 13 amino acids. The CDR3 region has the DNA TGTGCCATCAGTGCCGACAGTAGCTATGGCTACACCTTC. Translation gives CAISADSSYGYTF.

This clone has a single count. The chain carries TRBV7-2 and TRBJ1-1; 9 nucleotides agree with TRBD1. Germline V lookup: CDR1 SGHTA, CDR2 FQGNSA. The CDR3 loop spans 16 amino acids. V was pared by 5 bases and J by 1 base, with 8 bases of the junction left unmatched. The chain's CDR3 is CASSRNRGLGNTEAFF. CDR3 sequence (DNA): TGTGCCAGCAGCCGGAACAGGGGGCTTGGGAACACTGAAGCTTTCTTT.

The rearrangement joins TRBV12-3 or TRBV12-4 to TRBJ2-7, with TRBD1 as a possible D gene (5 bases). There are 13 residues in the CDR3. V gave up 0 bases and J gave up 5 bases, with 8 bases separating them. CDR3 sequence reads: CASSLASGNEQYF. CDR3 DNA: TGTGCCAGCAGTTTAGCATCAGGGAACGAGCAGTACTTC.

The genes are TRBV5-1 and TRBJ2-7; 9 nucleotides align to TRBD1. With V trimmed by 2 bases and J by 2 bases, 5 bases remained unmatched. CDR1 is SGHRS and CDR2 is YFSETQ in the germline V gene. The CDR3 runs to 15 residues. The CDR3 coding sequence is TGCGCCAGCAGCTTAACAGGGGGCCTCGCCTACGAGCAGTACTTC. Translation: CASSLTGGLAYEQYF.

The rearrangement links TRBV6-2 or TRBV6-3 to TRBJ1-4, with D possibly TRBD1 on 6 matching bases. Germline-derived CDR1 and CDR2 are MNHEY and SVGEGT. The V gene lost 4 bases and the J gene lost 7 bases, with 13 bases spanning the gap. CDR3 length: 14 amino acids. The CDR3 loop reads CASSSTGWGEKLFF. In DNA form, the CDR3 reads TGTGCCAGCAGTTCCACAGGGTGGGGTGAAAAACTGTTTTTT.

V usage is TRBV19 and J usage is TRBJ2-5; the D is unclear. The germline V gene has CDR1 LNHDA and CDR2 SQIVND (reference sequence). Deletions cut 0 bases from V and 2 bases from J, with 7 bases between. The CDR3 has 14 residues. Here the CDR3 reads CASSIDHSQETQYF. The DNA of the CDR3 is TGTGCCAGTAGTATAGACCACAGTCAAGAGACCCAGTACTTC.

As for this clone: The junction departs from germline at one end; a sequencing error may be responsible. This sequence joins TRBV5-6 and TRBJ1-2; TRBD1 is a possible D gene (5 bases). CDR3 length: 13 amino acids. The germline gives CDR1 SGHDT, CDR2 YYEEEE. The CDR3 is CASSLGTGGRGGF. Here the CDR3 DNA reads TGTGCCAGCAGCTTGGGTACAGGTGGAAGGGGTGGCTTC.

This clone was detected only a few times. The rearrangement uses TRBV15 and TRBJ1-1, with a weak D call TRBD1 (5 bases). V lost 8 bases and J lost 4, with 11 bases in between. CDR3 length: 12 residues. Germline lookup yields CDR1 LNHNV and CDR2 YYDKDF (reference sequence). The CDR3 loop is CATGRDFTEAFF. CDR3 DNA sequence: TGTGCCACCGGTAGGGACTTCACTGAAGCTTTCTTT.

V and J are TRBV24-1 and TRBJ2-3; 9 bases agree with TRBD2. Germline V gene lookup returns CDR1 KGHDR and CDR2 SFDVKD. This CDR3 has 16 amino acids. V lost 4 bases to trimming and J lost 2 bases; unmatched junction nucleotides: 6. CDR3 bases: TGTGCCACCAGTGACCGCGGGGGGGGGATCACAGATACGCAGTATTTT. Protein sequence: CATSDRGGGITDTQYF.

The chain employs TRBV7-3 and TRBJ2-1; D ambiguous. This CDR3 is 16 amino acids long. V lost 6 bases to trimming and J lost 1 base, with 16 bases between them. Germline V gene data show CDR1 as SGHTA and CDR2 as FQGTGA. The chain's CDR3 is CASRKNGFESYNEQFF. The CDR3 nucleotides read TGTGCCAGCAGGAAAAACGGGTTCGAATCCTACAATGAGCAGTTCTTC.

The CDR3 reads CASSQGVVTSGALRGQFF. CDR3 DNA: TGTGCCAGCAGCCAAGGGGTGGTTACTAGCGGGGCGCTTAGGGGGCAGTTCTTC. The V and J genes are TRBV4-2 and TRBJ2-1; 10 bases are a match to TRBD2. V was pared by 1 base and J by 12 bases, with 18 bases of the junction left unmatched. Germline assignment: CDR1 LGHNA and CDR2 YNFKEQ. This CDR3 comprises 18 residues.

This clone was picked up one time. This chain connects TRBV6-1 to TRBJ1-3; no definite D call. This CDR3 is built from 14 residues. The ends were cut back, 3 bases at V and 0 bases at J, with 6 bases in the middle. Germline V gene lookup returns CDR1 MNHNS and CDR2 SASEGT. For the CDR3, the DNA is TGTGCCAGCAGTGAGGCGGGCTCTGGAAACACCATATATTTT. It translates to CASSEAGSGNTIYF.

The chain uses TRBV6-5 and TRBJ1-6; D call uncertain. CDR1 and CDR2 from the germline V gene are MNHEY and SVGAGI. This CDR3 contains 13 residues. With 7 bases removed from V and 9 bases from J, the gap between germline ends came to 13 bases. The CDR3 bases are TGTGCCAGCACCTTTAGTGGAGGTTCACCCCTCCACTTT. Translated: CASTFSGGSPLHF.